This T cell receptor beta chain stems from a study of response to subunit inactivated influenza vaccine. Study-level findings and limits: Each seasonal flu vaccination may recruit only limited new T cells, authors suggested.

The CDR3 totals 12 residues. J gave up 3 bases and V 5 bases, and 3 bases lay outside the gene matches. Germline lookup yields CDR1 DFQATT and CDR2 SNEGSKA (reference sequence). This clonotype has only a few counts. Its specificity is not known. TCRdb redid the calling of the RT-PCR reads with MiXCR, one entry per CDR3 protein. The data show 600,000 to 850,000 distinct CDR3 sequences, around 15% seen once. This chain uses TRBV20-1 with TRBJ2-5; 7 bases match TRBD1. This sequence was found in a man aged 50-60 years who received an inactivated influenza vaccine. The specimen was PBMCs from blood, collected 14 days before vaccination. CDR3 bases: TGCAGTGCTCAGGGGGTTAAAGAGACCCAGTACTTC. This gives the protein CSAQGVKETQYF.